This T cell receptor beta chain was sequenced for a study of identical twins. Study findings and constraints: The models systematically underestimated how much out-of-frame TCR alpha was shared in monozygotic twins. Insertions were reduced in abundant cord blood beta clonotypes but not in memory repertoires. Out-of-frame alpha sequences shared between twins exhibited an excess of low generation probability. Invariant cells of the MAIT and iNKT types might have partly distorted the zero-insertion analyses.

TCRdb ran MiXCR on the 5' RACE reads and lists one entry per CDR3 protein. Of around 680,000 distinct CDR3 sequences listed, 8.5% to 9% are singletons. Trimming cost V 2 bases and J 11 bases; bases outside gene matches: 3. The CDR3 has 13 residues. Germline V gene sequence: CDR1 WNHNN, CDR2 SYGVQD (reference sequence). Turning to this clonotype: The target antigen is unknown.

Separately, the same data were catalogued under a study of yellow fever vaccine responses in identical twins.

This chain uses TRBV10-1 with TRBJ2-1, with 10 bases matching TRBD2. The receptor's source is a woman aged 18-29 years in good health. The sample was PBMCs. The CDR3 region is CASSESGRGQQFF. As DNA, the CDR3 is TGCGCCAGCAGTGAGAGCGGGAGGGGGCAGCAGTTCTTC.